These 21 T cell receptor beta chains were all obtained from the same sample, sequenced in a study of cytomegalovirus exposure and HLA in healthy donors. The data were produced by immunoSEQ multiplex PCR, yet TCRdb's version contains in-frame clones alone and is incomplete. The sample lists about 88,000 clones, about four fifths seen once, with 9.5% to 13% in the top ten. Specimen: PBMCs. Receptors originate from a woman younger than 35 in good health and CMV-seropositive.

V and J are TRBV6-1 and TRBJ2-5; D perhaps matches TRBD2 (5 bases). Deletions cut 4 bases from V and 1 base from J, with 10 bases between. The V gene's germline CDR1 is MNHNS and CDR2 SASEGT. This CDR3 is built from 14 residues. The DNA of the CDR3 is TGTGCCAGCAGTGGAGGGCGGAGCCAAGAGACCCAGTACTTC. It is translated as CASSGGRSQETQYF.

CDR3 DNA: TGTGCCAGCACCCCAGATTATTATAAACTGTTTTTT. This gives the protein CASTPDYYKLFF. The chain combines TRBV7-9 with TRBJ1-4; D is uncertain. V was pared by 7 bases and J by 11 bases, with 14 bases between. The CDR3 has 12 residues. Per germline, CDR1 SEHNR and CDR2 FQNEAQ (reference sequence).

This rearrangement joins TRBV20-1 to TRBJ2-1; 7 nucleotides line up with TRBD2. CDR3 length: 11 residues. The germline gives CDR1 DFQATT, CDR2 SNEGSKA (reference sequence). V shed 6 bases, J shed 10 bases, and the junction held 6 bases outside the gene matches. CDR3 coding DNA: TGCAGTGCAAGGGACTATCCGGAGCAGTTCTTC. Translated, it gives CSARDYPEQFF.

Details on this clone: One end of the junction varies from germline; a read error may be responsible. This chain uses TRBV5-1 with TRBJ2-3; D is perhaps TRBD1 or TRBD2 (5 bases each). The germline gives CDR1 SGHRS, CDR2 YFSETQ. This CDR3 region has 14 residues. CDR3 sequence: CASSLGPSGDTQYF. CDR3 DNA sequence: TGCGCCAGCAGTTTGGGACCCAGCGGAGATACGCAGTATTTT.

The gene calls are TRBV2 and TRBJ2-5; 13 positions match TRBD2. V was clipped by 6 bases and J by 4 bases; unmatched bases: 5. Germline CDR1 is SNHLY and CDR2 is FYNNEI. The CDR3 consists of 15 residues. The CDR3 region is CASSPGLAGSETQYF. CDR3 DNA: TGTGCCAGCAGCCCGGGACTAGCGGGGTCAGAGACCCAGTACTTC.

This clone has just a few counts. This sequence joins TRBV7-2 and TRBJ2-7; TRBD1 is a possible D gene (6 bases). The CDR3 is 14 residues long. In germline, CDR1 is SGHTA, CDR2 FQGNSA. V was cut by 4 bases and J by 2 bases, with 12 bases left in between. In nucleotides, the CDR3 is TGTGCCAGCAGCTCAGGGGTGAAGGCCTACGAGCAGTACTTC. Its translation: CASSSGVKAYEQYF.

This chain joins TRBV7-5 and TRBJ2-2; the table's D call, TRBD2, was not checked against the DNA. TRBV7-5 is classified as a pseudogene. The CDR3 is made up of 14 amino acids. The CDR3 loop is CARSLERGSGELFF. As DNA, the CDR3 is TGTGCCAGAAGCTTAGAACGGGGGAGCGGGGAGCTGTTTTTT.

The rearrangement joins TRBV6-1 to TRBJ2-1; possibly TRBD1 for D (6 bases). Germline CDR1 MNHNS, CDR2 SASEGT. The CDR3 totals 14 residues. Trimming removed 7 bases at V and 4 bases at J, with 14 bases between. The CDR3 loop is CASTLRDIYNEQFF. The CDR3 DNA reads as TGTGCCAGCACCCTCCGGGACATTTACAATGAGCAGTTCTTC.

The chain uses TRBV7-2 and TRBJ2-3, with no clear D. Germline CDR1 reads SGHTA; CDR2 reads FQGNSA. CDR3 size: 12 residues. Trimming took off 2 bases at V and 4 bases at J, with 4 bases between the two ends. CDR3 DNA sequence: TGTGCCAGCAGCTTAAGCGCAGATACGCAGTATTTT. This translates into CASSLSADTQYF.

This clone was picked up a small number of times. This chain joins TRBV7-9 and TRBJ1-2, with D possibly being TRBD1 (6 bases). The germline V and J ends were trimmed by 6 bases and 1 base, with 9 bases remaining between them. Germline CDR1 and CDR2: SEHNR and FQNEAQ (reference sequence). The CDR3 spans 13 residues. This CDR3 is CASRQDSNYGYTF. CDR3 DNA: TGTGCCAGCAGACAGGACAGTAACTATGGCTACACCTTC.

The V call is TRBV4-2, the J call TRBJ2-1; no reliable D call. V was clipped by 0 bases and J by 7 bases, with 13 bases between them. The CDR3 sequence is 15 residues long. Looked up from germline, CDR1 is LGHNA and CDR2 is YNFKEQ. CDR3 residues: CASSQDPRSLNEQFF. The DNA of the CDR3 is TGTGCCAGCAGCCAAGATCCGCGATCCTTGAATGAGCAGTTCTTC.

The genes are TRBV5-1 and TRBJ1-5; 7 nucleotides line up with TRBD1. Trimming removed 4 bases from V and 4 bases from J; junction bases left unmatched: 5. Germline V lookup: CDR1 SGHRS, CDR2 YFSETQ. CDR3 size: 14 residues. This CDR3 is CASSTGERNQPQHF. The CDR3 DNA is TGCGCCAGCAGCACAGGGGAGAGGAATCAGCCCCAGCATTTT.

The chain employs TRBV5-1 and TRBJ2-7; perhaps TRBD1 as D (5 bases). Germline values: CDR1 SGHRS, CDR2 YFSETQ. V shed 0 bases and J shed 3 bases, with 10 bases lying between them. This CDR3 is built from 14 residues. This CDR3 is CASSLAQGSYEQYF. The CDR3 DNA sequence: TGCGCCAGCAGCTTGGCGCAGGGTAGCTACGAGCAGTACTTC.

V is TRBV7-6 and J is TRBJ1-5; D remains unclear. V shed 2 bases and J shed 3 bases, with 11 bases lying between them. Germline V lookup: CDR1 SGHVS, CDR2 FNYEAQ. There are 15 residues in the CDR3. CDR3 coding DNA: TGTGCCAGCAGCTTATATACAGACGACAATCAGCCCCAGCATTTT. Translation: CASSLYTDDNQPQHF.

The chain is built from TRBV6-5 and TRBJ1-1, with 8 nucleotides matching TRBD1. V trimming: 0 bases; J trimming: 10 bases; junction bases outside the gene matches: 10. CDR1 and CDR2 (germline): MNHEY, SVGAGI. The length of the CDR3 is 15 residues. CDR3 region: CASSYSYSRGRLAFF. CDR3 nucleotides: TGTGCCAGCAGTTACTCGTATTCCAGGGGGCGATTAGCTTTCTTT.

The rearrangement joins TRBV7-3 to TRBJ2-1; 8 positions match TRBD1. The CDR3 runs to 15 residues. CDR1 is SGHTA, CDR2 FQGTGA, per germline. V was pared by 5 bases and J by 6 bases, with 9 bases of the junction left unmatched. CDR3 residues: CASSPTGAFGNEQFF. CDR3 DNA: TGTGCCAGCAGCCCGACAGGGGCCTTTGGCAATGAGCAGTTCTTC.

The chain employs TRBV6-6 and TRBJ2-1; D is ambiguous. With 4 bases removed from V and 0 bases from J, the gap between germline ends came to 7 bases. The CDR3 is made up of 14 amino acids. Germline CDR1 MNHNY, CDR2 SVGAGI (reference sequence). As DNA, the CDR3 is TGTGCCAGCAGTTCCGAGAGCTCCTACAATGAGCAGTTCTTC. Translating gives CASSSESSYNEQFF.

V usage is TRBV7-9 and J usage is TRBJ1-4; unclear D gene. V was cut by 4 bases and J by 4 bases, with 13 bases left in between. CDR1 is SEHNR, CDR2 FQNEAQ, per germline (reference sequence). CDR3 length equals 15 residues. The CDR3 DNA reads TGTGCCAGCAGCTCTACGACGGGAGGTAATGAAAAACTGTTTTTT. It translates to CASSSTTGGNEKLFF.

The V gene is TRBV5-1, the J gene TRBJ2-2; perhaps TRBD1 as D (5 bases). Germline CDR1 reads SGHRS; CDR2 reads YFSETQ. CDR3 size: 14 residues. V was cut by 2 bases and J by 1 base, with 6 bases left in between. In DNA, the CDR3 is TGCGCCAGCAGCTTAGGACAGAACACCGGGGAGCTGTTTTTT. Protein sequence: CASSLGQNTGELFF.

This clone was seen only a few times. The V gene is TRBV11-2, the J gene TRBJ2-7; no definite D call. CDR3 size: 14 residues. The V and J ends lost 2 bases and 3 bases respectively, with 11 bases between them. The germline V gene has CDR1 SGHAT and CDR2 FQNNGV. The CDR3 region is CASSLTPRLYEQYF. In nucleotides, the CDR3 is TGTGCCAGCAGCTTAACCCCCAGACTCTACGAGCAGTACTTC. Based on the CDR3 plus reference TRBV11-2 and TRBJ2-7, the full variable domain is EAGVAQSPRYKIIEKRQSVAFWCNPISGHATLYWYQQILGQGPKLLIQFQNNGVVDDSQLPKDRFSAERLKGVDSTLKIQPAKLEDSAVYLCASSLTPRLYEQYFGPGTRLTVT.

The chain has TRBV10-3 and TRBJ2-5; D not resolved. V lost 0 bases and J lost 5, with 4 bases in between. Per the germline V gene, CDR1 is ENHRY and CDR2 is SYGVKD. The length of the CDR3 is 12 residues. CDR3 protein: CAISESRETQYF. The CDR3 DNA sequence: TGTGCCATCAGTGAGTCGAGGGAGACCCAGTACTTC.